This TCR beta chain was recovered during a study of vaccination effects on CD4 cells after COVID-19. Comment on this clone: Antigen unknown.

Clones were sequenced by immunoSEQ multiplex PCR, and TCRdb holds only the in-frame ones, with some missing. Among about 60,000 clones listed, around 80% were seen once. Sequencing followed a ViraFEST assay step that expanded antigen-specific CD4+ T cells with viral peptide pools. Isolation of CD4+ T cells took place after 10 days of culture. Two doses of BNT162b2 or mRNA-1273 vaccine were administered to participants. Fresh IL-2-containing medium replaced half the medium on days 3 and 7. Trimming pared 6 bases from V and 4 bases from J, leaving 15 bases between. The CDR3 sequence is 14 residues long. Germline-derived CDR1 and CDR2 are MDHEN and SYDVKM.

This specimen was CD4+ T cells from PBMCs cultured with HCoV-OC43 spike peptides, taken after COVID-19 vaccination. As to subset: HCoV-OC43 spike overlapping peptide pool stimulation. The V and J genes are TRBV28 and TRBJ1-1, with D possibly matching TRBD1 (6 bases). The origin of this receptor is a human donor who received a COVID-19 vaccine. CDR3 DNA sequence: TGTGCCAGCAGGAAAGGGGGGGTTAGCACTGAAGCTTTCTTT. It is translated as CASRKGGVSTEAFF.